The 21 T cell receptor beta chains below were found in one sample sequenced in a study of Graves' ophthalmopathy and Graves' hyperthyroidism. Amplified material comprised TCR beta CDR3 regions derived from RNA transcripts. First-round RT-PCR employed HTBI primers, with a second-round multiplex PCR after it. Using its own MiXCR run on the multiplex PCR reads, TCRdb lists one record per CDR3 protein. In the table there are hundreds of thousands of distinct CDR3 sequences, roughly 39% of which are singletons. Sequences were obtained from peripheral blood. The receptors come from an adult man with Graves' ophthalmopathy.

V usage is TRBV24-1 and J usage is TRBJ1-1, with TRBD1 matching 9 bases. The germline V gene encodes CDR1 KGHDR and CDR2 SFDVKD. After removal of 9 bases from V and 6 bases from J, the junction contained 10 bases not matched to a gene. The CDR3 is 14 amino acids. The CDR3 nucleotides are TGTGCCACCTTGTCGGGACAGGGTTGGCCTGAAGCTTTCTTT. Translating it yields CATLSGQGWPEAFF.

The sample holds a few counts of this clonotype. V is TRBV6-5 and J is TRBJ1-1; tentatively, D is TRBD1 (5 bases). Germline V gene lookup returns CDR1 MNHEY and CDR2 SVGAGI. The CDR3 extends over 15 amino acids. Trimming shortened V by 7 bases and J by 1 base, and 16 bases separated the two germline ends. Here the CDR3 reads CASISLGTANTEAFF. The CDR3 DNA follows: TGTGCCAGCATTTCACTAGGGACCGCGAACACTGAAGCTTTCTTT.

The V and J genes are TRBV5-1 and TRBJ2-1; tentative D call: TRBD1 (5 bases). Germline loops: CDR1 SGHRS, CDR2 YFSETQ. The V gene lost 4 bases and the J gene lost 6 bases, with 14 bases spanning the gap. The CDR3 runs to 14 residues. CDR3 protein: CASSQGAGRNEQFF. The CDR3 DNA sequence: TGCGCCAGCAGCCAAGGGGCAGGGCGCAATGAGCAGTTCTTC.

DNA for the CDR3: TGTGCCAGCAACCAGGGGGGCTCTGGGGCCAACGTCCTGACTTTC. Its protein is CASNQGGSGANVLTF. This sequence joins TRBV11-3 and TRBJ2-6; weak D call: TRBD1 (7 bases). Germline values: CDR1 SGHNT, CDR2 YENEEA. V was clipped by 7 bases and J by 0 bases, with 10 bases between them. The CDR3 sequence is 15 residues long.

This chain joins TRBV15 and TRBJ2-5; possible D gene TRBD1, 7 bases. Germline CDR1 is LNHNV and CDR2 is YYDKDF (reference sequence). This CDR3 contains 13 residues. V lost 3 bases and J 7 bases, leaving 12 bases between the germline ends. The CDR3 region has the DNA TGTGCCACCAGCAGGCAGGGGGGAATGACCCAGTACTTC. It codes for CATSRQGGMTQYF.

This clonotype has a count of ten or more. The chain employs TRBV19 and TRBJ2-7; D is unclear. The germline gives CDR1 LNHDA, CDR2 SQIVND (reference sequence). The V end was cut by 5 bases, the J end by 2 bases, with 13 bases between. The length of the CDR3 is 14 residues. This CDR3 is CASSPRTDPYEQYF. CDR3 DNA: TGTGCCAGTAGTCCCCGGACGGATCCCTACGAGCAGTACTTC.

CDR3 loop: CASSLAEQQNIQYF. CDR3 in DNA: TGTGCCAGCAGCTTAGCGGAGCAGCAAAACATTCAGTACTTC. V and J are TRBV7-8 and TRBJ2-4; D ambiguous. This CDR3 contains 14 residues. In germline, CDR1 is SGHVS, CDR2 FQNEAQ. V lost 0 bases and J 5 bases, leaving 8 bases between the germline ends.

V and J are TRBV2 and TRBJ1-1; maybe TRBD1 (5 bases). With 8 bases removed from V and 3 bases from J, the gap between germline ends came to 16 bases. The V gene's germline CDR1 is SNHLY and CDR2 FYNNEI. CDR3 size: 14 residues. The chain's CDR3 is CASSPVRGHTEAFF. In DNA form, the CDR3 reads TGTGCCAGCTCACCAGTGCGGGGACACACTGAAGCTTTCTTT.

This clonotype was seen a handful of times. V usage is TRBV6-1 and J usage is TRBJ1-5; 7 bases align to TRBD1. Germline loops: CDR1 MNHNS, CDR2 SASEGT. The J segment lost 3 bases and the V segment lost 1 base, leaving 6 bases of the junction unmatched. This CDR3 is 16 amino acids long. This CDR3 is CASSEGGTAHNQPQHF. For the CDR3, the DNA is TGTGCCAGCAGTGAAGGGGGGACAGCACACAATCAGCCCCAGCATTTT.

The chain is built from TRBV5-1 and TRBJ1-2, with a weak D call TRBD1 (5 bases). The ends were cut back, 4 bases at V and 9 bases at J, with 22 bases in the middle. CDR3 size: 15 residues. The germline gives CDR1 SGHRS, CDR2 YFSETQ. CDR3 nucleotides: TGCGCCAGCAGCCTGAAGCAGGGACGAGGAGGTAGCTACACCTTC. Amino acid sequence: CASSLKQGRGGSYTF.

This clonotype has at least ten counts. The gene calls are TRBV10-3 and TRBJ1-2; no clear D gene. Trimming took 6 bases from V and 1 from J, leaving 12 bases between them. Germline CDR1 ENHRY, CDR2 SYGVKD. This CDR3 comprises 14 residues. The CDR3: CAIRPGALNYGYTF. In DNA form, the CDR3 reads TGTGCCATCAGGCCGGGAGCTCTTAACTATGGCTACACCTTC.

This clonotype has at least ten counts. This rearrangement joins TRBV7-3 to TRBJ1-2, with 11 positions matching TRBD1. CDR1 SGHTA and CDR2 FQGTGA come from the germline V gene. The V and J ends lost 5 bases and 4 bases, in that order; junction bases with no gene match: 3. The CDR3 spans 14 residues. The CDR3 DNA follows: TGTGCCAGCAGCCCGGGACAGGGGGGCTATGGCTACACCTTC. It encodes CASSPGQGGYGYTF.

This clonotype was observed a handful of times. The V gene is TRBV6-5, the J gene TRBJ1-2; D is unclear. CDR3 length equals 17 residues. CDR1 and CDR2 from the germline V gene are MNHEY and SVGAGI. The germline V and J ends were trimmed by 3 bases and 5 bases, with 22 bases remaining between them. The CDR3, as DNA: TGTGCCAGCAGTTATAGGGCAGTACAATATGCGAGTTATGGCTACACCTTC. This translates into CASSYRAVQYASYGYTF.

The chain uses TRBV5-1 and TRBJ2-5; 7 nucleotides agree with TRBD1. This CDR3 contains 13 residues. The germline V gene has CDR1 SGHRS and CDR2 YFSETQ. The junction had 9 bases not matched to a gene; V was cut back by 4 bases and J by 9 bases. The CDR3 loop is CASSRDSNQPQYF. The CDR3 DNA reads as TGCGCCAGCAGCCGGGACAGCAATCAGCCCCAGTACTTC.

This clonotype was observed many times. The chain recombines TRBV20-1 with TRBJ2-5; D gene unclear. Germline V gene lookup returns CDR1 DFQATT and CDR2 SNEGSKA (reference sequence). V dropped 0 bases and J dropped 1 base, with 9 bases sitting between them. The CDR3 runs to 14 residues. The CDR3 loop reads CSARDPRTQETQYF. The CDR3 DNA reads TGCAGTGCTAGAGATCCCCGTACCCAAGAGACCCAGTACTTC.

The V gene is TRBV5-8, the J gene TRBJ1-3, with D maybe TRBD1 (5 bases). The CDR3 runs to 14 residues. Germline CDR1 reads SGHTS; CDR2 reads YDEGEE. V was cut by 0 bases and J by 4 bases, with 8 bases left in between. The CDR3 nucleotides are TGTGCCAGCAGCTTGGCCGACAGAGGAAACACCATATATTTT. Its protein is CASSLADRGNTIYF.

V is TRBV2 and J is TRBJ2-3; D is undetermined. Germline values: CDR1 SNHLY, CDR2 FYNNEI. This CDR3 is 14 amino acids long. V lost 5 bases, J lost 0 bases, and 9 bases lay in between. The CDR3 sequence: CASSYSTSTDTQYF. The CDR3 DNA reads TGTGCCAGCAGTTACTCGACTAGCACAGATACGCAGTATTTT. The full variable domain, completed using reference TRBV2 and TRBJ2-3, is EPEVTQTPSHQVTQMGQEVILRCVPISNHLYFYWYRQILGQKVEFLVSFYNNEISEKSEIFDDQFSVERPDGSNFTLKIRSTKLEDSAMYFCASSYSTSTDTQYFGPGTRLTVL.

V gene TRBV24-1 combines with J gene TRBJ2-3; D perhaps matches TRBD2 (6 bases). CDR1 and CDR2 (germline): KGHDR, SFDVKD. Trimming cost V 4 bases and J 0 bases, with 19 bases left between them. This CDR3 spans 18 amino acids. Here the CDR3 DNA reads TGTGCCACCAGTGACCCCGGACCGACTAGAGCCAGCACAGATACGCAGTATTTT. This translates into CATSDPGPTRASTDTQYF.

About this clonotype itself: This may stem from a read error, because a much larger clone lies one nucleotide away. V usage is TRBV14 and J usage is TRBJ1-3, with D uncertain. This CDR3 contains 15 residues. Germline V CDR1 and CDR2: SGHDN, FVKESK. The CDR3 region has the DNA TGTGCCAGCAGCCAAGGGTTCTCCTCTGGATACACCATATATTTT. It is translated as CASSQGFSSGYTIYF.

This clonotype turned up a few times. This chain links TRBV3-1 with TRBJ1-3, with D hard to call. Germline loops: CDR1 LGHDT, CDR2 YNNKEL (reference sequence). The CDR3 is 14 residues long. The ends were cut back, 1 base at V and 1 base at J, with 5 bases in the middle. The CDR3 nucleotides read TGTGCCAGCAGCCAAGGCCTTTCTGGAAACACCATATATTTT. It yields the protein CASSQGLSGNTIYF.

This clonotype was counted at least ten times. The chain's CDR3 is CASLPGTEANYGYTF. The CDR3 DNA reads TGTGCCAGCCTGCCCGGGACAGAAGCTAACTATGGCTACACCTTC. The chain is built from TRBV19 and TRBJ1-2, with 7 bases that match TRBD1. CDR1 LNHDA and CDR2 SQIVND come from the germline V gene (reference sequence). With 9 bases clipped from V and 0 bases from J, the junction kept 10 bases outside the gene matches. This CDR3 has 15 amino acids.